What follows are 13 T cell receptor beta chains derived from one specimen sequenced in a study of graft-versus-host responses after intestinal transplantation. Produced via immunoSEQ multiplex PCR; TCRdb's table is partial and in-frame only. Of about 130,000 clones listed, about nine tenths are singletons. Which antigens these TCRs recognize remains unknown. The sequences come from unstimulated CD4+ T cells sorted from spleen or lymph node cells, collected before intestinal transplant. Source of these receptors: a human donor who received an intestinal transplant.

The chain uses TRBV7-3 and TRBJ2-1; D might be TRBD1 or TRBD2, each matching 6 bases. This CDR3 region has 16 residues. The V gene's germline CDR1 is SGHTA and CDR2 FQGTGA. V lost 2 bases and J lost 0, with 11 bases in between. The CDR3 sequence: CASSLWGASSYNEQFF. The CDR3 bases are TGTGCCAGCAGCTTATGGGGGGCAAGCTCCTACAATGAGCAGTTCTTC.

The chain uses TRBV5-1 and TRBJ2-7; possibly TRBD2 for D (6 bases). The CDR3 is made up of 14 amino acids. Germline V lookup: CDR1 SGHRS, CDR2 YFSETQ. The germline V and J ends were trimmed by 3 bases and 7 bases, with 17 bases remaining between them. DNA of the CDR3: TGCGCCAGCAGCTACTTGGGGGAGGTTGGAGAGCAGTACTTC. Translating it yields CASSYLGEVGEQYF.

CDR3 bases: TGTGCCAGCTCACCGCCTCGCGGGAGGGCCGAGAATGAGCAGTTCTTC. It specifies CASSPPRGRAENEQFF. The gene calls are TRBV18 and TRBJ2-1, with 9 bases that match TRBD2. Germline values: CDR1 KGHSH, CDR2 LQKENI. This CDR3 comprises 16 residues. V trimming: 3 bases; J trimming: 7 bases; junction bases outside the gene matches: 10.

The rearrangement links TRBV30 to TRBJ2-3; either TRBD1 or TRBD2 may fit D (5 bases each). The germline CDR1 and CDR2 sequences are GTSNPN and SVGIG (reference sequence). The CDR3 contains 13 residues. Deletions cut 2 bases from V and 5 bases from J, with 11 bases between. The CDR3 protein is CAWSRDPIDTQYF. DNA for the CDR3: TGTGCCTGGAGTCGGGACCCCATAGATACGCAGTATTTT.

V usage is TRBV5-1 and J usage is TRBJ1-1, with D perhaps TRBD1 (5 bases). CDR1 is SGHRS and CDR2 is YFSETQ in the germline V gene. V lost 1 base and J lost 5, with 9 bases in between. The CDR3 runs to 13 residues. The CDR3 nucleotides are TGCGCCAGCAGCTTGCCGGGGGGGACTGAAGCTTTCTTT. Protein: CASSLPGGTEAFF.

Only a few counts were recorded for this clone. This chain connects TRBV10-3 to TRBJ2-7; D is undetermined. Germline CDR1 ENHRY, CDR2 SYGVKD. The germline V and J ends were trimmed by 6 bases and 2 bases, with 5 bases remaining between them. The CDR3 is 11 residues long. This CDR3 reads CAIRPAYEQYF. The CDR3 DNA reads TGTGCCATCAGGCCAGCCTACGAGCAGTACTTC.

The chain has TRBV6-1 and TRBJ2-3; 14 positions agree with TRBD2. The length of the CDR3 is 14 residues. The V and J ends lost 10 bases and 5 bases, in that order; junction bases with no gene match: 5. Germline CDR1 and CDR2: MNHNS and SASEGT. The DNA of the CDR3 is TGTGCCACGACTAGCGGGAGGGCCTTAGATACGCAGTATTTT. This translates into CATTSGRALDTQYF.

CDR3 in DNA: TGTGCCAGCAGCGTGACAGGGGCGAGGACTGAAGCTTTCTTT. As protein: CASSVTGARTEAFF. V usage is TRBV7-2 and J usage is TRBJ1-1, with TRBD1 matching 8 bases. The germline gives CDR1 SGHTA, CDR2 FQGNSA. V was pared by 5 bases and J by 5 bases, with 7 bases of the junction left unmatched. The CDR3 runs to 14 residues.

V usage is TRBV5-8 and J usage is TRBJ2-7, with 13 bases lining up with TRBD2. The length of the CDR3 is 15 residues. Germline V CDR1 and CDR2: SGHTS, YDEGEE. J lost 4 bases, V lost 3 bases, and 4 bases had no gene match. This CDR3 is CASSSGTSGKYEQYF. Written as DNA, the CDR3 is TGTGCCAGCAGCTCCGGGACTAGCGGGAAGTACGAGCAGTACTTC.

In regard to this clone: Other DNA sequences in the sample encode the same CDR3. V and J are TRBV5-6 and TRBJ1-1; D is uncertain. CDR1 and CDR2 from the germline V gene are SGHDT and YYEEEE. This CDR3 has 11 residues. Trimming removed 2 bases at V and 4 bases at J, with 3 bases between. The CDR3: CASSLSTEAFF. For the CDR3, the DNA is TGTGCCAGCAGCTTAAGCACTGAAGCTTTCTTT.

The V call is TRBV10-2, the J call TRBJ2-7, with 9 bases lining up with TRBD2. Trimming cost V 6 bases and J 0 bases; bases outside gene matches: 0. CDR3 length: 13 residues. Germline V gene sequence: CDR1 WSHSY, CDR2 SAAADI. The CDR3, as DNA: TGCGCCAGCAGACTAGCGGGCTCCTACGAGCAGTACTTC. Its protein is CASRLAGSYEQYF.

In its sample, this clone was seen once. The chain has TRBV27 and TRBJ2-7; 11 nucleotides match TRBD1. CDR1 is MNHEY and CDR2 is SMNVEV in the germline V gene (reference sequence). J was trimmed by 5 bases and V by 6 bases; bases with no gene match: 6. The CDR3 is 14 residues long. CDR3 in amino acids: CASSPRDRGDEQYF. The CDR3 bases are TGTGCCAGCAGCCCCCGGGACAGGGGGGACGAGCAGTACTTC.

Here the CDR3 DNA reads TGCAGCGTTGCTGGCGGATACGAGCAGTACTTC. Translated, it gives CSVAGGYEQYF. The V gene is TRBV29-1, the J gene TRBJ2-5; D gene uncertain. The DNA end is a closer match to TRBJ2-7, so the J assignment may be wrong. CDR1 SQVTM and CDR2 ANQGSEA come from the germline V gene. This CDR3 has 11 amino acids.